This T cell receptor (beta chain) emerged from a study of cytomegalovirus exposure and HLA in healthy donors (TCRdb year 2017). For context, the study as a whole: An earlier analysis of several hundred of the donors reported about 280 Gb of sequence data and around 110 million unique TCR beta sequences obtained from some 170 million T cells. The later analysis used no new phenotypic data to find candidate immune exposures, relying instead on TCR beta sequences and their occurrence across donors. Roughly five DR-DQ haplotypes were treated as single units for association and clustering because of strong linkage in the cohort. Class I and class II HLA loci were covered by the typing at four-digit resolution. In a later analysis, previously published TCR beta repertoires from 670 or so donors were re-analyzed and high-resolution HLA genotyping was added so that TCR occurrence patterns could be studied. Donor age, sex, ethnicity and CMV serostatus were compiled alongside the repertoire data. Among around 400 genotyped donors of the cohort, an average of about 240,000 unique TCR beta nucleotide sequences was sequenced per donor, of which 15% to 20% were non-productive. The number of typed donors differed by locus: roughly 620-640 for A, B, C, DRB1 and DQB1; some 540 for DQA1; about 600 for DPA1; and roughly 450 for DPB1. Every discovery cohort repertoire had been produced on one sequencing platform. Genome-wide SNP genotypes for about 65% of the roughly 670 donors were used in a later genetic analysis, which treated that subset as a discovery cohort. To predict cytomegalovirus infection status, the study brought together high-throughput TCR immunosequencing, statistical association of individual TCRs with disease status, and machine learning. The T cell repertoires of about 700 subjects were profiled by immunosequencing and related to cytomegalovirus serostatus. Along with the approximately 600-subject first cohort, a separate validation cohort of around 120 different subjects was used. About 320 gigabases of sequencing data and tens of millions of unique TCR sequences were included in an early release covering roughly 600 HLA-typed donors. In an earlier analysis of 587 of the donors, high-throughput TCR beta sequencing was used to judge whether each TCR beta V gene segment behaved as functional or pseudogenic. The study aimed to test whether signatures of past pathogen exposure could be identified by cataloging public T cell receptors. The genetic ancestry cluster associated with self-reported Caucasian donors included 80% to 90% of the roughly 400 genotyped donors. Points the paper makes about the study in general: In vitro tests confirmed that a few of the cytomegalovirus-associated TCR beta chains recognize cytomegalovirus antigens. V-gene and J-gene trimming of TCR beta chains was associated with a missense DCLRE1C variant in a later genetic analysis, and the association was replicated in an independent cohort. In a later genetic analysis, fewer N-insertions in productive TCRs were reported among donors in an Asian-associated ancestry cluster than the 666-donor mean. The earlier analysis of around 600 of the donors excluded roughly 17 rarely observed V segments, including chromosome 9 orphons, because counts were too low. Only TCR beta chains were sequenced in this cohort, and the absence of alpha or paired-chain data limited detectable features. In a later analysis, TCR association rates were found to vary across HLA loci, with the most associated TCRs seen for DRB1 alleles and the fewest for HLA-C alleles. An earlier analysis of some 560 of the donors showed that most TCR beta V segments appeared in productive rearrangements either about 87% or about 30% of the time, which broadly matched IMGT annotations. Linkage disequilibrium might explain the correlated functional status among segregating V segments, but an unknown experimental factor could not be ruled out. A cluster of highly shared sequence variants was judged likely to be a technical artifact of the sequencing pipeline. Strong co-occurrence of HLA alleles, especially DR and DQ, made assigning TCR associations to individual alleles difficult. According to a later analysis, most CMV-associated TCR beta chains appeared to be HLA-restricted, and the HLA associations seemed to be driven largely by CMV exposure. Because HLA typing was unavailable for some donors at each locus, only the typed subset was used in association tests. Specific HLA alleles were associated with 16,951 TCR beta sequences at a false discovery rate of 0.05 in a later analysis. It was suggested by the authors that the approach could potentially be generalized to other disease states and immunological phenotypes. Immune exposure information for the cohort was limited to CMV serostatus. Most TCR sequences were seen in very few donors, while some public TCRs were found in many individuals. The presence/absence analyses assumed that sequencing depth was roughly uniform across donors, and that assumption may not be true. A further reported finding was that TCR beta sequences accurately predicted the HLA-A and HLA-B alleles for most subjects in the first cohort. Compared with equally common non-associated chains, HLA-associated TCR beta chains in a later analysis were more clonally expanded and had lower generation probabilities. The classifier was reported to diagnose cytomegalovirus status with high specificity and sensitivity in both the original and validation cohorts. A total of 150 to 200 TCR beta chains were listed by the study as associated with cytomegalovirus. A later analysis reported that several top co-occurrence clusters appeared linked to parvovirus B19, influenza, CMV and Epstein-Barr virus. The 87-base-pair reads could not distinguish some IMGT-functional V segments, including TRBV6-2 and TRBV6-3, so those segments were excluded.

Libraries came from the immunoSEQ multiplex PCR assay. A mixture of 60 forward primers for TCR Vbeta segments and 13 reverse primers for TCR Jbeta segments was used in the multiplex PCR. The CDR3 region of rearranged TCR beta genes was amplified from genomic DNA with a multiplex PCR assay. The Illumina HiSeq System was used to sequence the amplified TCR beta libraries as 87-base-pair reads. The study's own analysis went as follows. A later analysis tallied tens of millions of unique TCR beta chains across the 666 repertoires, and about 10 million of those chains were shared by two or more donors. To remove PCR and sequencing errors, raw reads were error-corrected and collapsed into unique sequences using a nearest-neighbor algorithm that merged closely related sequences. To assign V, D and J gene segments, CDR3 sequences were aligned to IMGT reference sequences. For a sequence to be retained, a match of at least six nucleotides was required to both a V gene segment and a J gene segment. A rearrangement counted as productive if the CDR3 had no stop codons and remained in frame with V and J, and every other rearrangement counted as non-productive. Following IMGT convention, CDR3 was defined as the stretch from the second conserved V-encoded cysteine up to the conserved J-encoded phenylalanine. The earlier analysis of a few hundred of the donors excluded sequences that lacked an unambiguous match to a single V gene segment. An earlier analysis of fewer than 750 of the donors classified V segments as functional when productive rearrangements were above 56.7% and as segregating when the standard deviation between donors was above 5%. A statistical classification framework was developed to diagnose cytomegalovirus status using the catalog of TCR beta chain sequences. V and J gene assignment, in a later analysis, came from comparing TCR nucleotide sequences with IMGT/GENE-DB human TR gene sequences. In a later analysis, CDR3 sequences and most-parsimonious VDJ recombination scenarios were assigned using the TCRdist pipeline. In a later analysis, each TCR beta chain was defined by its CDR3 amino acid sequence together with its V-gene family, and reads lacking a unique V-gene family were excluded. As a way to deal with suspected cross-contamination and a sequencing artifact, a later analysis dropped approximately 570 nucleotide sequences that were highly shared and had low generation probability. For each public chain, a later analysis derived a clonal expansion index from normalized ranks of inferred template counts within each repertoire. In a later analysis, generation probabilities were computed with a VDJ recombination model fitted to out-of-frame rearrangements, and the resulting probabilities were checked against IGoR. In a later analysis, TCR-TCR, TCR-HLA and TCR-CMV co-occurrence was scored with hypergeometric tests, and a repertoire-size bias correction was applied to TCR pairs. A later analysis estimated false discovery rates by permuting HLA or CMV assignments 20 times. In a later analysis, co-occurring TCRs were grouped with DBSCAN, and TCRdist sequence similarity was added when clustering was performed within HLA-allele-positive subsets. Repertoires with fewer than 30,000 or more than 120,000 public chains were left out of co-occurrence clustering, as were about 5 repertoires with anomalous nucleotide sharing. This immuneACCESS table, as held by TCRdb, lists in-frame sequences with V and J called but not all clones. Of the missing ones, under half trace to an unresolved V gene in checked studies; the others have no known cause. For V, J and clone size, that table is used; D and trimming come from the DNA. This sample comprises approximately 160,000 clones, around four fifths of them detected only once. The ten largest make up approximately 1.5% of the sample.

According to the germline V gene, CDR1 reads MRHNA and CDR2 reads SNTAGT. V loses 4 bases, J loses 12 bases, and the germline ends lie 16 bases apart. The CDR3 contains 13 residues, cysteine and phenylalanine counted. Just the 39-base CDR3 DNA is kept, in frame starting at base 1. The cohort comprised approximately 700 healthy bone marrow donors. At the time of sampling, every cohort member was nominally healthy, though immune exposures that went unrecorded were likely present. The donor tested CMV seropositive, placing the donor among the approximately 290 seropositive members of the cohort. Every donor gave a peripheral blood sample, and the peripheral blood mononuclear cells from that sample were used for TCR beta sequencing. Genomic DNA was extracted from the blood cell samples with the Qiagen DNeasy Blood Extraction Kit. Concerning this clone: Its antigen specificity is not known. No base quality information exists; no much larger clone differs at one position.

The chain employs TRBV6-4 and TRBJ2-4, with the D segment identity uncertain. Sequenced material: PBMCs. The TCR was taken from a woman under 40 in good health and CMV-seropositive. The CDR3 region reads CASSASSRHRQYF. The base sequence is TGTGCCAGCAGTGCCTCCTCTCGACATCGTCAGTACTTC.